These 13 T cell receptor beta chains were all obtained from the same sample, sequenced in a study of patients and donors after allogeneic stem cell transplantation. TCRdb reanalysed the RT-PCR reads using MiXCR and keeps one entry per CDR3 protein. The sample lists some 150,000 distinct CDR3 sequences, over 35% occurring once. Input material: blood, either unsorted or a sorted T cell fraction (not recorded which). Receptors originate from a human donor who was either an allogeneic HSCT recipient or a stem cell or donor lymphocyte infusion donor (not recorded which). It is not recorded whose cells these are; they may come from a transplant donor.

The V and J genes are TRBV7-9 and TRBJ1-2; no clear D gene. Germline V gene data show CDR1 as SEHNR and CDR2 as FQNEAQ (reference sequence). Trimming shortened V by 6 bases and J by 2 bases, and 10 bases separated the two germline ends. The CDR3 has 13 residues. CDR3 sequence (DNA): TGTGCCAGCAGTCGGGGTACGAACTATGGCTACACCTTC. Its translation is CASSRGTNYGYTF.

The sample holds a few counts of this clonotype. This sequence joins TRBV10-1 and TRBJ1-6; maybe TRBD1 (5 bases). This CDR3 is 16 amino acids long. Germline V gives CDR1 WNHNN, CDR2 SYGVQD (reference sequence). V gave up 6 bases and J gave up 12 bases, with 24 bases separating them. This CDR3 is CASSAIPGQLEGPLHF. CDR3 sequence (DNA): TGCGCCAGCAGCGCGATCCCCGGACAATTGGAAGGACCCCTCCACTTT.

CDR3 sequence reads: CASSWNTDTQYF. CDR3 bases: TGTGCCAGCAGCTGGAACACAGATACGCAGTATTTT. The V and J genes are TRBV7-8 and TRBJ2-3, with D unclear. The CDR3 totals 12 residues. Germline V gene data show CDR1 as SGHVS and CDR2 as FQNEAQ. Trimming pared 4 bases from V and 2 bases from J, leaving 4 bases between.

The table lists this clonotype with a few counts. V and J are TRBV3-1 and TRBJ2-5; maybe TRBD1 (6 bases). V was cut by 1 base and J by 5 bases, with 11 bases left in between. CDR1 and CDR2 (germline): LGHDT, YNNKEL (reference sequence). The CDR3 is 14 amino acids. The CDR3 is CASSQGIGGETQYF. The CDR3 coding sequence is TGTGCCAGCAGCCAAGGGATAGGGGGTGAGACCCAGTACTTC.

The table lists this clonotype with a few counts. The rearrangement uses TRBV5-6 and TRBJ1-3; unclear D gene. Per the germline V gene, CDR1 is SGHDT and CDR2 is YYEEEE. The CDR3 extends over 15 amino acids. Trimming cost V 1 base and J 0 bases, with 8 bases left between them. CDR3 in DNA: TGTGCCAGCAGCTTGATTGGATTCTCTGGAAACACCATATATTTT. It yields the protein CASSLIGFSGNTIYF.

CDR3 residues: CASSFYPTSPGDNEQFF. Written as DNA, the CDR3 is TGCGCCAGCAGCTTCTATCCGACTAGCCCCGGGGACAATGAGCAGTTCTTC. The chain employs TRBV5-1 and TRBJ2-1; 7 nucleotides match TRBD2. V lost 2 bases, J lost 5 bases, and 13 bases stayed unmatched. CDR1 and CDR2 (germline): SGHRS, YFSETQ. The CDR3 loop spans 17 amino acids.

V and J are TRBV9 and TRBJ2-5; either TRBD1 or TRBD2 may fit D (5 bases each). Between the trimmed V and J ends, which lost 4 bases and 2 bases, there was a span of 12 bases. The CDR3 sequence is 14 residues long. CDR1 is SGDLS and CDR2 is YYNGEE in the germline V gene. This CDR3 reads CASSHGASQETQYF. CDR3 nucleotide sequence: TGTGCCAGCAGCCACGGGGCTAGTCAAGAGACCCAGTACTTC.

This rearrangement joins TRBV6-2 or TRBV6-3 to TRBJ2-7; D uncertain. Germline assignment: CDR1 MNHEY and CDR2 SVGEGT. The V and J ends lost 4 bases and 2 bases respectively, with 6 bases between them. This CDR3 spans 12 amino acids. The CDR3 region has the DNA TGTGCCAGCAGTTTTGACCCCTACGAGCAGTACGTC. It yields the protein CASSFDPYEQYV.

The chain carries TRBV27 and TRBJ1-3; the D is unclear. Germline CDR1 is MNHEY and CDR2 is SMNVEV (reference sequence). V was clipped by 6 bases and J by 4 bases, with 10 bases between them. The length of the CDR3 is 13 residues. CDR3 DNA sequence: TGTGCCAGCAGCAACCCCCCCGGAAACACCATATATTTT. This sequence encodes CASSNPPGNTIYF.

This clonotype was seen a handful of times. V gene TRBV28 combines with J gene TRBJ1-1, with D possibly being TRBD1 (5 bases). Deletions cut 6 bases from V and 0 bases from J, with 14 bases between. Germline assignment: CDR1 MDHEN and CDR2 SYDVKM. This CDR3 contains 15 residues. The CDR3: CASSLARGLNTEAFF. The CDR3 DNA follows: TGTGCCAGCAGCCTCGCACGGGGACTGAACACTGAAGCTTTCTTT. The entire variable domain, with the rest obtained from reference TRBV28 and TRBJ1-1, is as follows: DVKVTQSSRYLVKRTGEKVFLECVQDMDHENMFWYRQDPGLGLRLIYFSYDVKMKEKGDIPEGYSVSREKKERFSLILESASTNQTSMYLCASSLARGLNTEAFFGQGTRLTVV.

This clonotype was counted between two and nine times. DNA for the CDR3: TGTGCCAGCAGCAAAGTGGGGGCGGGACGGGCTAACACTGAAGCTTTCTTT. Protein: CASSKVGAGRANTEAFF. The rearrangement links TRBV21-1 to TRBJ1-1; the tabulated D call, TRBD1, remains unverified against the DNA. TRBV21-1 is a documented pseudogene. CDR3 length: 17 residues.

The rearrangement uses TRBV5-1 and TRBJ2-1, with 8 bases lining up with TRBD2. After removal of 5 bases from V and 8 bases from J, the junction contained 3 bases not matched to a gene. CDR1 is SGHRS and CDR2 is YFSETQ in the germline V gene. The CDR3 spans 12 residues. The CDR3 region is CASRNSGDEQFF. In nucleotides, the CDR3 is TGCGCCAGCAGGAATAGCGGGGATGAGCAGTTCTTC. The full variable domain, with the rest looked up from reference TRBV5-1 and TRBJ2-1, is KAGVTQTPRYLIKTRGQQVTLSCSPISGHRSVSWYQQTPGQGLQFLFEYFSETQRNKGNFPGRFSGRQFSNSRSEMNVSTLELGDSALYLCASRNSGDEQFFGPGTRLTVL.

The chain carries TRBV13 and TRBJ2-2, with D uncertain. This CDR3 has 13 residues. Germline CDR1 reads PRHDT; CDR2 reads FYEKMQ (reference sequence). V lost 8 bases and J lost 5, with 12 bases in between. CDR3 sequence reads: CASRAASTGELFF. The CDR3 DNA is TGTGCCAGCCGGGCAGCTTCAACCGGGGAGCTGTTTTTT.